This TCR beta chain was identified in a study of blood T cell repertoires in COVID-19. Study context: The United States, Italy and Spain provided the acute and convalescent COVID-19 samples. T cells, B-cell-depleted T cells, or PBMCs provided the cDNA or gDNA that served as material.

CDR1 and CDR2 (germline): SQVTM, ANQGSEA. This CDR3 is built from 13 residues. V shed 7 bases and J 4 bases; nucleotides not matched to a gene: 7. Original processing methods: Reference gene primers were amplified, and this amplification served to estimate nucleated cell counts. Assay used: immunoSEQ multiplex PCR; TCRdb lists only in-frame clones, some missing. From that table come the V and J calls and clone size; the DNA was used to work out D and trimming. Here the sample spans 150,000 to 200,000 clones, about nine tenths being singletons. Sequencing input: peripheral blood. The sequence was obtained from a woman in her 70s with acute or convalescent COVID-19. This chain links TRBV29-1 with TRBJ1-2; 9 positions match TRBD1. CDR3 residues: CSAGGQGSYGYTF. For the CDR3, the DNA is TGCAGCGCCGGGGGACAGGGTAGCTATGGCTACACCTTC.